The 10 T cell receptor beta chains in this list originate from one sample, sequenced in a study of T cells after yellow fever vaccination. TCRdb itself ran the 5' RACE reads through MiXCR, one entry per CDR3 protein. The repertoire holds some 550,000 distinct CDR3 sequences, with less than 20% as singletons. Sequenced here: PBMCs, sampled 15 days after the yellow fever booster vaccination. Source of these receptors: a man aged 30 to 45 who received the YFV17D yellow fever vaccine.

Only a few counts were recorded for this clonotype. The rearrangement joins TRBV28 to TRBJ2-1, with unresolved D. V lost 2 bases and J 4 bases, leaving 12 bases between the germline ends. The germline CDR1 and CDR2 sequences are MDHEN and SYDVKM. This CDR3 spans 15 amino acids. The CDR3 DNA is TGTGCCAGCAGTTTAACTACCGGTCCATACAATGAGCAGTTCTTC. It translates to CASSLTTGPYNEQFF.

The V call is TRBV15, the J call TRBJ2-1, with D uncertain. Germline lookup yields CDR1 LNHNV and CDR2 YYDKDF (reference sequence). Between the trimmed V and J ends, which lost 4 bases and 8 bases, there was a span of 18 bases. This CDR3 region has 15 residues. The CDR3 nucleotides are TGTGCCACCAGCATGGACCTAGGGAACTTGGATGAGCAGTTCTTC. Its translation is CATSMDLGNLDEQFF.

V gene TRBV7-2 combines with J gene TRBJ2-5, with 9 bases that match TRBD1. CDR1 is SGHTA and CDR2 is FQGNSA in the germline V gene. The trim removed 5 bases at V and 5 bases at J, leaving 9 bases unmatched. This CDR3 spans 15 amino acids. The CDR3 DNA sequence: TGTGCCAGCAGCACCCCGACAGGGGGGGCGGAGACCCAGTACTTC. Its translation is CASSTPTGGAETQYF. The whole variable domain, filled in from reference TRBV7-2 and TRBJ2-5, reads GAGVSQSPSNKVTEKGKDVELRCDPISGHTALYWYRQSLGQGLEFLIYFQGNSAPDKSGLPSDRFSAERTGGSVSTLTIQRTQQEDSAVYLCASSTPTGGAETQYFGPGTRLLVL.

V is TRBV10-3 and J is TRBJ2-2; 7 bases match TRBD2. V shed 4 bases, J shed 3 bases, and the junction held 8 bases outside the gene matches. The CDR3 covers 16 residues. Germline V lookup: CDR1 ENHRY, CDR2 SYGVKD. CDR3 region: CAISVRREMDTGELFF. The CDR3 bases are TGTGCCATCAGTGTACGGCGGGAGATGGACACCGGGGAGCTGTTTTTT.

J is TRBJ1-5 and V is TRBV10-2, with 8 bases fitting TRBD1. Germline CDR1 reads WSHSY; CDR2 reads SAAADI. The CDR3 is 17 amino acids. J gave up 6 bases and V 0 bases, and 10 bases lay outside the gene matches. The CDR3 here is CASSESRTGIEGQPQHF. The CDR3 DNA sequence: TGCGCCAGCAGTGAGTCGCGGACAGGGATAGAGGGTCAGCCCCAGCATTTT.

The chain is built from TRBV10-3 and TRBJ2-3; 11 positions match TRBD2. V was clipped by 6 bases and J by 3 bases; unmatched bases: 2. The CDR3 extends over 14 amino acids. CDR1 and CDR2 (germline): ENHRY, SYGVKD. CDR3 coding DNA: TGTGCCATCAGCCGACTAGCGGGAACAGATACGCAGTATTTT. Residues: CAISRLAGTDTQYF.

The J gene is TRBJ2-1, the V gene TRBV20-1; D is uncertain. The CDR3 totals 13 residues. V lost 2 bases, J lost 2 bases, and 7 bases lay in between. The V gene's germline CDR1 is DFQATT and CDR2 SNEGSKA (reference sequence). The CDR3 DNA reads TGCAGTGCTAGAAGTAGTACCTACAATGAGCAGTTCTTC. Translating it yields CSARSSTYNEQFF.

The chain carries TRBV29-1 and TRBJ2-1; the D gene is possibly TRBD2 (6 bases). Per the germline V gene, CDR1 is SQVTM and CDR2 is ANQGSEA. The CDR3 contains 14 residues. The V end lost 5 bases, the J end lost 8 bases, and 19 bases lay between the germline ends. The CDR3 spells CSVSSGFTGDEQFF. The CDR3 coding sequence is TGCAGCGTTTCGTCGGGGTTTACGGGAGATGAGCAGTTCTTC.

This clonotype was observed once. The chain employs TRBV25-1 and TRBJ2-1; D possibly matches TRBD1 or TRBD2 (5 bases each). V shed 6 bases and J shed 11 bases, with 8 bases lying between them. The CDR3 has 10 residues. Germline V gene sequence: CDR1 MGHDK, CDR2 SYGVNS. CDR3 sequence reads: CASSGAKQFF. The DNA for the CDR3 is TGTGCCAGCAGCGGGGCAAAGCAGTTCTTC.

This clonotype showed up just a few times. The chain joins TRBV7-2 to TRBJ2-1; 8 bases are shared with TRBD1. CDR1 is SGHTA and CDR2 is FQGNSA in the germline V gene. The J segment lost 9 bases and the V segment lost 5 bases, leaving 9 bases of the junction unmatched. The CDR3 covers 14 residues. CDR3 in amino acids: CASSNQGAKIEQFF. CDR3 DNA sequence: TGTGCCAGCAGCAACCAGGGGGCGAAGATTGAGCAGTTCTTC.